This T cell receptor (beta chain) was obtained from a study of blood T cell repertoires in COVID-19. Whole-study context: Sites across the United States, Italy and Spain contributed samples from acute and convalescent COVID-19. The analysed material was cDNA or gDNA that came from T cells, B-cell-depleted T cells, or PBMCs.

In the original analysis: Estimates of nucleated cell counts were drawn from the amplification of reference gene primers. Repertoires were generated with immunoSEQ multiplex PCR, while TCRdb's copy carries only in-frame clones and drops some. The DNA gave D and trimming, while V, J and clone size come from that table. The table records about 140,000 clones, 80% to 90% of them present only once. This CDR3 has 14 amino acids. Trimming removed 1 base from V and 5 bases from J, with 7 bases in between. In germline, CDR1 is SGHRS, CDR2 YFSETQ. The genes are TRBV5-1 and TRBJ1-6; D gene unclear. The TCR comes from a man in his 60s with active or convalescent COVID-19. The specimen sequenced was peripheral blood. The CDR3 nucleotides are TGCGCCAGCAGCTTGTCGTCCGATAATTCACCCCTCCACTTT. This sequence encodes CASSLSSDNSPLHF. Variable domain in full (rest from reference TRBV5-1 and TRBJ1-6): KAGVTQTPRYLIKTRGQQVTLSCSPISGHRSVSWYQQTPGQGLQFLFEYFSETQRNKGNFPGRFSGRQFSNSRSEMNVSTLELGDSALYLCASSLSSDNSPLHFGNGTRLTVT.